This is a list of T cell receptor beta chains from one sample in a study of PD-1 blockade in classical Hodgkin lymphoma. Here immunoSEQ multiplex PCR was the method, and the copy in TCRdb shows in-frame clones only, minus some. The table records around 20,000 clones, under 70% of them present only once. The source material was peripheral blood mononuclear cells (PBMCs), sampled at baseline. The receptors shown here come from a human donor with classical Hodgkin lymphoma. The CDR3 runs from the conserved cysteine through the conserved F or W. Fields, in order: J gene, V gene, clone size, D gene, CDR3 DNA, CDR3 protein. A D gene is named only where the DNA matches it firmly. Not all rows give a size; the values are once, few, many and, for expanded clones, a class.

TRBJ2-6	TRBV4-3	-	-	TGCGCCAGCAGCCATGACTACAGGGCGCCTGGGGCCAACGTCCTGACTTTC	CASSHDYRAPGANVLTF
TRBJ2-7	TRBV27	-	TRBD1	TGTGCCAGCACCCCAGGACAGGGAACCTACGAGCAGTACTTC	CASTPGQGTYEQYF
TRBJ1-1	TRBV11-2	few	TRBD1	TGTGCCAGCAGCACAGGGGCCGGCCACACTGAAGCTTTCTTT	CASSTGAGHTEAFF
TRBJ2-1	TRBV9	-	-	TGTGCCAGCAGCGTAGTGGGTAATTCCTACAATGAGCAGTTCTTC	CASSVVGNSYNEQFF
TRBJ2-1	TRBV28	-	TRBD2	TGTGCCAGCAGTACCAGACTAGCGGGGGCCTACAATGAGCAGTTCTTC	CASSTRLAGAYNEQFF
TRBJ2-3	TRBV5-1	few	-	TGCGCCAGCACTAACGGGGTGTTTGTAGATACGCAGTATTTT	CASTNGVFVDTQYF
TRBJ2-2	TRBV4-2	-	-	TGTGCCAGCAGCCAAGATTTCAAGCCAAGGAACACCGGGGAGCTGTTTTTT	CASSQDFKPRNTGELFF
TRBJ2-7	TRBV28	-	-	TGTGCCAGCAGAACAGGGTCCGAGCAGTACTTC	CASRTGSEQYF
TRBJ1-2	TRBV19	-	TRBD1	TGTGGGACAGGGTTGAACTATGGCTACACCTTC	CGTGLNYGYTF
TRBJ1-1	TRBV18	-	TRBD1	TGTGCCAGCTCACTACGGACAGGGGGAGGAACTGAAGCTTTCTTT	CASSLRTGGGTEAFF
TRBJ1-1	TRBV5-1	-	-	TGCGCCTCAGCTATCTCGGGAAACACTGAAGCTTTCTTT	CASAISGNTEAFF
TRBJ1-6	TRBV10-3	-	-	TGTGCCATTCGCGCCCGGGACGATAATTCACCCCTCCACTTT	CAIRARDDNSPLHF
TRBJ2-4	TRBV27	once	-	TGTGCCAGCAGTTCCCGGGTCGCGGGAAACATTCAGTACTTC	CASSSRVAGNIQYF